The next 13 T cell receptor beta chains were all read from a single sample in a study of Graves' ophthalmopathy and Graves' hyperthyroidism. TCR beta CDR3 amplification used RNA transcripts. The first round was an RT-PCR with HTBI primers, and the second round was a multiplex PCR. TCRdb used MiXCR to reprocess the multiplex PCR reads, holding one entry per CDR3 protein. This repertoire shows 200,000 to 250,000 distinct CDR3 sequences, about 22% found once; its top ten account for 35% to 55%. The sequencing input was peripheral blood. All receptors derive from a woman between 45 and 60 years old with Graves' ophthalmopathy.

This clonotype was seen repeatedly, ten times or more. The chain recombines TRBV20-1 with TRBJ2-7; 9 bases line up with TRBD2. Trimming took 5 bases from V and 7 from J; bases not matched to a gene: 24. In germline, CDR1 is DFQATT, CDR2 SNEGSKA (reference sequence). This CDR3 contains 18 residues. CDR3: CSAPPLRGREGLSREQYF. The CDR3 DNA reads as TGCAGTGCTCCTCCCCTCCGGGGGCGGGAGGGTTTGAGTAGGGAGCAGTACTTC.

V usage is TRBV4-2 and J usage is TRBJ1-2; D might be TRBD1 (5 bases). V gave up 4 bases and J gave up 5 bases, with 17 bases separating them. The V gene's germline CDR1 is LGHNA and CDR2 YNFKEQ. This CDR3 has 15 residues. The CDR3 here is CASSPGLLEGYGYTF. The CDR3 DNA is TGTGCCAGCAGCCCGGGGTTACTCGAGGGGTATGGCTACACCTTC.

In this sample, this clonotype turned up many times. CDR3 residues: CASRGQGGWGNTEAFF. CDR3 in DNA: TGTGCCAGCAGAGGACAGGGGGGCTGGGGGAACACTGAAGCTTTCTTT. The chain joins TRBV12-3 or TRBV12-4 to TRBJ1-1, with TRBD1 matching over 10 bases. There are 16 residues in the CDR3. The trim removed 6 bases at V and 1 base at J, leaving 8 bases unmatched.

This clonotype was seen repeatedly, ten times or more. V gene TRBV20-1 combines with J gene TRBJ1-1; 8 bases line up with TRBD1. V gave up 5 bases and J gave up 1 base; unmatched junction bases: 9. CDR3 length: 15 amino acids. Germline CDR1 reads DFQATT; CDR2 reads SNEGSKA (reference sequence). CDR3 coding DNA: TGCAGTGCTCCCAGGGGGCGAACAGGGAACACTGAAGCTTTCTTT. It yields the protein CSAPRGRTGNTEAFF.

As to this clonotype: A much bigger clone sits one base away, suggesting this may be a read error. The rearrangement uses TRBV30 and TRBJ2-7, with 8 bases fitting TRBD1. V lost 0 bases to trimming and J lost 5 bases; unmatched junction nucleotides: 6. CDR1 GTSNPN and CDR2 SVGIG come from the germline V gene (reference sequence). This CDR3 contains 14 residues. The CDR3 protein is CAWSVGQGADEQYF. CDR3 in DNA: TGTGCCTGGAGTGTAGGTCAGGGGGCCGACGAGCAGTACTTC. Supplemented by reference TRBV30 and TRBJ2-7, the full variable domain reads SQTIHQWPATLVQPVGSPLSLECTVEGTSNPNLYWYRQAAGRGLQLLFYSVGIGQISSEVPQNLSASRPQDRQFILSSKKLLLSDSGFYLCAWSVGQGADEQYFGPGTRLTVT.

Turning to this clonotype: A read error is possible here, since a much larger clone lies one base away. The J gene is TRBJ2-4, the V gene TRBV24-1, with 8 bases fitting TRBD2. The J segment lost 3 bases and the V segment lost 4 bases, leaving 7 bases of the junction unmatched. The CDR3 length is 16 residues. Germline loops: CDR1 KGHDR, CDR2 SFDVKD. CDR3 nucleotide sequence: TGTGCCACCAGTGAAAGCCGGGGGGGTAGCAAAAACATTCAGTACTTC. Protein sequence: CATSESRGGSKNIQYF.

J is TRBJ1-1 and V is TRBV18; D is unresolved. The CDR3 consists of 15 residues. The ends were cut back, 0 bases at V and 3 bases at J, with 11 bases in the middle. Germline lookup yields CDR1 KGHSH and CDR2 LQKENI. The CDR3 loop reads CASSPPAGSYTEAFF. In DNA, the CDR3 is TGTGCCAGCTCACCACCGGCGGGAAGTTACACTGAAGCTTTCTTT.

The table lists this clonotype with many counts. The V and J genes are TRBV9 and TRBJ2-5, with 7 bases identical to TRBD2. V gave up 0 bases and J gave up 2 bases; unmatched junction bases: 7. The CDR3 is 16 residues long. Germline assignment: CDR1 SGDLS and CDR2 YYNGEE. DNA for the CDR3: TGTGCCAGCAGCGTAGGGGCTAGCGGAGATCAAGAGACCCAGTACTTC. This encodes CASSVGASGDQETQYF.

The chain is built from TRBV24-1 and TRBJ1-2; 9 nucleotides agree with TRBD1. CDR3 length equals 15 residues. V trimming: 4 bases; J trimming: 10 bases; junction bases outside the gene matches: 12. The germline V gene encodes CDR1 KGHDR and CDR2 SFDVKD. DNA of the CDR3: TGTGCCACCAGTGAGCCCGGGACAGGGAAAGCGGACTACACCTTC. Its translation: CATSEPGTGKADYTF.

This clonotype was seen repeatedly, ten times or more. CDR3 loop: CASGLVNRGPYEQYF. In DNA, the CDR3 is TGTGCTAGTGGTTTGGTAAACAGGGGACCCTACGAGCAGTACTTC. This chain connects TRBV12-5 to TRBJ2-7, with 7 bases that match TRBD1. Per germline, CDR1 LGHNT and CDR2 FRNRAP. The CDR3 covers 15 residues. V shed 0 bases, J shed 2 bases, and the junction held 4 bases outside the gene matches.

This chain uses TRBV12-3 or TRBV12-4 with TRBJ2-5; the match to TRBD2 covers 9 bases. Germline trimming cut 0 bases from V and 3 bases from J; bases unmatched to any gene: 5. The CDR3 sequence is 16 residues long. The CDR3 region has the DNA TGTGCCAGCAGTTTAGCGCGGGGACTAGCAGAAGAGACCCAGTACTTC. Its translation: CASSLARGLAEETQYF.

This sequence joins TRBV11-2 and TRBJ2-7; TRBD2 might be the D (6 bases). The CDR3 covers 14 residues. The V and J ends lost 3 bases and 6 bases respectively, with 15 bases between them. The V gene's germline CDR1 is SGHAT and CDR2 FQNNGV. CDR3 protein: CASSFYGSNVEQYF. CDR3 coding DNA: TGTGCCAGCAGCTTTTACGGGAGCAACGTCGAGCAGTACTTC.

This clonotype was seen many times. This sequence joins TRBV20-1 and TRBJ1-3; 7 nucleotides line up with TRBD1. The CDR3 extends over 13 amino acids. From germline, CDR1 is DFQATT and CDR2 SNEGSKA (reference sequence). The CDR3 nucleotides read TGCAGCGGGACAGCGAACTCTGGAAACACCATATATTTT. It is translated as CSGTANSGNTIYF.